The sequence of this T cell receptor (beta chain) was determined in a study of shared clonotypes between healthy human individuals. Study-level information: A couple of women and three men aged 18 to 49 served as donors.

The germline V and J ends were trimmed by 7 bases and 6 bases, with 13 bases remaining between them. The CDR3 is 12 residues long. Germline V lookup: CDR1 MNHNS, CDR2 SASEGT. Comments on this clone: No antigen is known for it.

Data came from immunoSEQ multiplex PCR; TCRdb stores just in-frame clones and leaves some out. The sample holds about 2.1 million clones, approximately 94% seen once. CD45RO-negative cells were positively selected for CCR7, leaving out terminally differentiated effector memory CD45RA+ cells. Study observations and caveats: For naive CD4 cells, 4.5% to 6.5% of clonotypes were shared across a few donors. Larger estimated richness was generally seen in naive subsets than in memory subsets.

Sequenced: naive CD8+ T cells from PBMCs. This chain connects TRBV6-1 to TRBJ2-7, with no clear D. The TCR was taken from a man younger than 35 in good health. Some clones in this sample may be carry-over from other donors' samples. The CDR3 sequence is CASIHRLGEQYF. As DNA, the CDR3 is TGTGCCAGCATTCACCGACTGGGCGAGCAGTACTTC.